Listed below are T cell receptor beta chains from one sample, sequenced in a study of OX40 agonist ivuxolimab in advanced cancers. Using immunoSEQ multiplex PCR, the repertoire was profiled, and TCRdb retains in-frame clones only, with some absent. Among 50,000 or so clones listed, 65% to 85% were seen once. Sample: CD4+ or CD8+ T cells sorted from blood, taken in a trial of the OX40 agonist ivuxolimab. These receptors were collected from an adult with an advanced solid tumor such as melanoma, head and neck, liver or kidney cancer. The conserved cysteine and the conserved F or W are not part of the CDR3 here. The order of the fields is J gene, V gene, CDR3 protein.

J gene: TRBJ1-2
V gene: TRBV5-1
CDR3 protein: ASSLDVSNGGNGYT

J gene: TRBJ2-1
V gene: TRBV10-1
CDR3 protein: ASSEEGRDYNEQF

J gene: TRBJ2-5
V gene: TRBV6-1
CDR3 protein: ASQRTRQETQY

J gene: TRBJ2-2
V gene: TRBV28
CDR3 protein: ASSSENYRGRGTGELF

J gene: TRBJ2-7
V gene: TRBV7-3
CDR3 protein: ATHRRREQY

J gene: TRBJ2-3
V gene: TRBV28
CDR3 protein: ASSPHGGRVTDTQY

J gene: TRBJ1-2
V gene: TRBV7-8
CDR3 protein: ASSTPGTTLNYGYT

J gene: TRBJ2-3
V gene: TRBV5-4
CDR3 protein: ASSSEGQPADTQY

J gene: TRBJ1-2
V gene: TRBV4-1
CDR3 protein: ASSQDRDKHYGYT

J gene: TRBJ2-1
V gene: TRBV6-5
CDR3 protein: ASSLTSGPNNEQF

J gene: TRBJ1-1
V gene: TRBV7-6
CDR3 protein: ASSSLGGGAGTEAF

J gene: TRBJ2-1
V gene: TRBV28
CDR3 protein: ASSFQRGAYNEQF

J gene: TRBJ2-3
V gene: TRBV2
CDR3 protein: ASSERGFGDTQY

J gene: TRBJ2-1
V gene: TRBV5-6
CDR3 protein: ASSPRRLGNEQF

J gene: TRBJ2-3
V gene: TRBV18
CDR3 protein: ASSRSRTDTQY

J gene: TRBJ2-5
V gene: TRBV6-5
CDR3 protein: ASREWIGETQY

J gene: TRBJ2-2
V gene: TRBV4-1
CDR3 protein: ASSQDPGWSTGELF

J gene: TRBJ2-3
V gene: TRBV10-3
CDR3 protein: AISESTGGGDTQY

J gene: TRBJ1-1
V gene: TRBV19
CDR3 protein: ASSAGQGAVVNTEAF

J gene: TRBJ2-5
V gene: TRBV2
CDR3 protein: ASTTGAETQY

J gene: TRBJ2-2
V gene: TRBV6-1
CDR3 protein: ASSVMDSPGELF

J gene: TRBJ2-2
V gene: TRBV10-3
CDR3 protein: AISTLIPGLGDTGELF

J gene: TRBJ2-3
V gene: TRBV19
CDR3 protein: ASSTTRTDTQY

J gene: TRBJ2-3
V gene: TRBV7-2
CDR3 protein: ASSAGTSGGTDTQY

J gene: TRBJ2-2
V gene: TRBV19
CDR3 protein: ASWSNTGELF

J gene: TRBJ2-1
V gene: TRBV6-4
CDR3 protein: ASSDLNLRLAVWDEQF

J gene: TRBJ1-2
V gene: TRBV6-1
CDR3 protein: ASTKALNYGHT

J gene: TRBJ2-1
V gene: TRBV7-3
CDR3 protein: ASSPNERDEQF

J gene: TRBJ2-5
V gene: TRBV7-2
CDR3 protein: ASSDRDRGTTQY

J gene: TRBJ2-7
V gene: TRBV27
CDR3 protein: ASRTGQTRVEQY

J gene: TRBJ2-7
V gene: TRBV9
CDR3 protein: ASSVTAGDSSYEQY

J gene: TRBJ1-2
V gene: TRBV5-4
CDR3 protein: ASTRGQDAYGYT

J gene: TRBJ2-5
V gene: TRBV4-2
CDR3 protein: ASSLYAGGQETQY

J gene: TRBJ1-2
V gene: TRBV5-6
CDR3 protein: ASSRGQYGYT

J gene: TRBJ1-4
V gene: TRBV9
CDR3 protein: ASSVDRSPSEKLF

J gene: TRBJ1-3
V gene: TRBV2
CDR3 protein: ASSERQGVLSGNTIY

J gene: TRBJ2-3
V gene: TRBV9
CDR3 protein: ASSVGSGDTQY

J gene: TRBJ1-5
V gene: TRBV2
CDR3 protein: ASSGKDRGNQPQH

J gene: TRBJ1-4
V gene: TRBV7-9
CDR3 protein: ASSTGTGEKLF

J gene: TRBJ2-3
V gene: TRBV18
CDR3 protein: ASSPVRGTDTQY

J gene: TRBJ2-3
V gene: TRBV2
CDR3 protein: ASNRDSESDTQY

J gene: TRBJ1-5
V gene: TRBV7-3
CDR3 protein: ASSLVAAGGPQH

J gene: TRBJ2-5
V gene: TRBV5-4
CDR3 protein: ASSLDPGLVEQETQY

J gene: TRBJ2-2
V gene: TRBV5-1
CDR3 protein: ASSLSGRVNTGELF

J gene: TRBJ2-1
V gene: TRBV5-4
CDR3 protein: ASSPGTGLDNEQF

J gene: TRBJ1-3
V gene: TRBV15
CDR3 protein: ATSRGGGTGNTIY

J gene: TRBJ2-3
V gene: TRBV25-1
CDR3 protein: ASRGGTDTQY

J gene: TRBJ1-1
V gene: TRBV7-3
CDR3 protein: ASSQDRNTEAF

J gene: TRBJ2-3
V gene: TRBV6-5
CDR3 protein: ASSPGLATDTQY

J gene: TRBJ2-1
V gene: TRBV25-1
CDR3 protein: ASSLGGVGNEQF